The present T cell receptor beta chain was sequenced within a study of blood T cell repertoires in COVID-19. The CDR3 totals 13 residues. Per the germline V gene, CDR1 is MRHNA and CDR2 is SNTAGT. V was pared by 4 bases and J by 4 bases, with 10 bases between. The data were produced by immunoSEQ multiplex PCR, yet TCRdb's version contains in-frame clones alone and is incomplete. This sample has about 380,000 clones, with around nine tenths found just once. There are a few counts of this clone. The sequence derives from a woman under 30 who had recovered from COVID-19. The chain has TRBV6-4 and TRBJ1-2, with no clear D. Input material: PBMCs or T cells enriched from blood (not recorded which). DNA for the CDR3: TGTGCCAGCAGTGCCAGTGGCGGCTATGGCTACACCTTC. This translates into CASSASGGYGYTF.